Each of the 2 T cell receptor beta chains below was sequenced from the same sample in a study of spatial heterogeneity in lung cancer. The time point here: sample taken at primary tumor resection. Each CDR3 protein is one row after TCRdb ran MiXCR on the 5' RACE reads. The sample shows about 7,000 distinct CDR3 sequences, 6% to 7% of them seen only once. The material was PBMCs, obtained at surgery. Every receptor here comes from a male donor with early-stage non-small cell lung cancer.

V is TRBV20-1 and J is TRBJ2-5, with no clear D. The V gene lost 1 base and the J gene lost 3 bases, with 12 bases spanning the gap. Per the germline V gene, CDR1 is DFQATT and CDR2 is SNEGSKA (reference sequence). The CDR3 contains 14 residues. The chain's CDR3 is CSARVHNEEETQYF. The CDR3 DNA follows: TGCAGTGCTAGAGTGCATAACGAAGAAGAGACCCAGTACTTC.

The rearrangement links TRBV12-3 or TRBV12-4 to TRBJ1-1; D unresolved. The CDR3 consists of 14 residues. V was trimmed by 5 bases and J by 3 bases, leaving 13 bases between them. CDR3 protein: CASSPTRRDTEAFF. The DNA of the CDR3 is TGTGCCAGCAGTCCCACGAGGAGGGACACTGAAGCTTTCTTT.